This TCR beta chain is from a study of shared clonotypes between healthy human individuals (dated by TCRdb to the early 2020s). Study-wide context: The cohort included three men and a couple of women between 18 and 49 years of age. Blood TCR repertoires of four to six healthy adults were deeply sequenced to estimate repertoire size and the extent of clonotype sharing between individuals. Leukapheresis yielded between about 0.94 and 9 billion PBMCs per donor. Per donor, three plates each were used for CD4 naive and CD4 memory, two for CD8 naive, and one for CD8 memory. Different laboratories and diverse techniques were used to prepare libraries and sequence TCR repertoires, to increase sequencing depth and limit assay-specific biases. Paper-wide results and their limitations: Sampling was limited to blood, and TCR repertoires in tissue likely differ from TCR repertoires in blood. When a handful of donors were compared, the shared fraction of clonotypes was about 5.5% for naive CD4, over 3% for naive CD8, more than 2% for memory CD4, and around 0.4% for memory CD8. Because the study included a small number of donors, the genetic and exposure-history diversity represented was limited. Rarefaction of sorted-subset datasets indicated incomplete sequencing despite the large sequencing depth. Estimated clonotype richness was generally larger for naive than for memory subsets. Pairwise subsampling indicated that sequencing depth was expected to affect the degree of clonotype sharing among donors. Compared with non-shared clonotypes, clonotypes shared by all four sorted-subset donors had higher generation probabilities.

Trimming takes 6 bases from V and 3 bases from J, and the germline ends sit 12 bases apart. As encoded in the germline V gene, CDR1 is MGHDK while CDR2 is SYGVNS. From cysteine to phenylalanine, the CDR3 is 14 amino acids long. Here the CDR3 DNA is all that survives: 42 bases in frame from base 1. TCR CDR3 regions were amplified from genomic DNA by multiplex PCR using the deep immunoSEQ assay. Genomic DNA extracted from each cell subset was distributed evenly over all wells of several immunoSEQ 96-well plates, and each plate served as one replicate. Each replicate PCR for sorted subsets received about 180 ng genomic DNA, equal to roughly 30,000 T cell genomes. Purified libraries were quantified with a Qubit 3.0 fluorometer, sized on a Bioanalyzer 2100, and re-quantified with the KAPA Library Quantification kit. A separate single-read 150-cycle Illumina NextSeq 550 flow cell was used to sequence each immunoSEQ 96-well plate. The paper's data handling went like this. Because the immunoSEQ output held only junctional sequences and lacked quality scores, the filtering could not match the filtering applied to full-length reads. Sequences were annotated with PyIR, a Python wrapper for IgBLAST v1.9, using IMGT germline references to assign V/J genes and CDR3. Any read was removed if the V/J assignment was weak (E-value above 1e-6), the CDR3 was missing, or the read contained stop codons, out-of-frame junctions, or ambiguous translated residues. V3J clonotypes were defined as sequences sharing the same inferred V gene, J gene, and CDR3 amino acid sequence. To compute the percentage overlap between repertoires, the number of shared unique clonotypes was divided by the size of the smaller repertoire. RTK rarefaction, the Chao1 estimator, and Recon v2.1 estimates of unobserved clonotypes were used to assess repertoire richness. Generation probabilities were computed with OLGA for all TCRbeta clonotypes obtained by the gDNA method from four donors. Not all clones reach the TCRdb copy of this immuneACCESS table, which keeps in-frame sequences only. Checked studies attribute under half of the gap to unresolved V genes and leave the rest unexplained. V, J and clone size are taken as reported in that table, and D and trimming were inferred from the DNA itself. In this sample the table shows roughly 1,500,000 clones, approximately 98.5% of which occur a single time. The ten largest clones capture around 0.33% of the sample.

The donors were healthy, HIV-negative adults with no recently reported acute infections or vaccinations. All donors were Caucasian adults living in Nashville, Tennessee, USA. CD4+ T cells were enriched through magnetic negative selection, after which naive cells were positively selected on CD45RA and the remaining negative fraction served as the memory subset. After blood collection by leukapheresis, PBMCs were isolated using Ficoll-Histopaque density gradient centrifugation and then cryopreserved in the vapor phase of liquid nitrogen. Purity and quantity of every magnetically sorted T cell population were checked by analytical flow cytometry. Each sorted fraction had its genomic DNA isolated and then quantified by UV absorbance on a Nanodrop 2000c. About this clone itself: The target of this receptor is not known. No much larger clonotype is one base removed from it; base qualities were not supplied.

The chain employs TRBV25-1 and TRBJ2-1; matching of 5 bases hints at TRBD2 as the D gene. The TCR originated in a man younger than 40 in good health. The material sequenced was naive CD4+ T cells sorted from blood. Read against the paper, the sample's cell subset or site label means: CD45RA+ positively selected. The base sequence is TGTGCCAGCAGAAAGGCCCGGGGCTACAATGAGCAGTTCTTC. Its product reads: CASRKARGYNEQFF.